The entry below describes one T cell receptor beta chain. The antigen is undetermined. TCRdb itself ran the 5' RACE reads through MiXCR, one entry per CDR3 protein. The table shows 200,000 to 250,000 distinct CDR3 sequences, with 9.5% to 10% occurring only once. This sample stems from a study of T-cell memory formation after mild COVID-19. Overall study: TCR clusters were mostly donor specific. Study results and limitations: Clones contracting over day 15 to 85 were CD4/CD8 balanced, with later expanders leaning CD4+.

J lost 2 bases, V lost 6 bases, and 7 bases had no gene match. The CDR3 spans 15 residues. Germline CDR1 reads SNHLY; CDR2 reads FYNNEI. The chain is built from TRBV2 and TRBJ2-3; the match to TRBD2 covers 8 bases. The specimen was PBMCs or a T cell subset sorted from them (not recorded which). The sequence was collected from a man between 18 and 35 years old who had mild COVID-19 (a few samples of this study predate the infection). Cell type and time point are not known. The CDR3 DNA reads TGTGCCAGCAGCGCCGGGACTAGAGCCACAGATACGCAGTATTTT. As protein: CASSAGTRATDTQYF. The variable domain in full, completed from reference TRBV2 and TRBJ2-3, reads EPEVTQTPSHQVTQMGQEVILRCVPISNHLYFYWYRQILGQKVEFLVSFYNNEISEKSEIFDDQFSVERPDGSNFTLKIRSTKLEDSAMYFCASSAGTRATDTQYFGPGTRLTVL.